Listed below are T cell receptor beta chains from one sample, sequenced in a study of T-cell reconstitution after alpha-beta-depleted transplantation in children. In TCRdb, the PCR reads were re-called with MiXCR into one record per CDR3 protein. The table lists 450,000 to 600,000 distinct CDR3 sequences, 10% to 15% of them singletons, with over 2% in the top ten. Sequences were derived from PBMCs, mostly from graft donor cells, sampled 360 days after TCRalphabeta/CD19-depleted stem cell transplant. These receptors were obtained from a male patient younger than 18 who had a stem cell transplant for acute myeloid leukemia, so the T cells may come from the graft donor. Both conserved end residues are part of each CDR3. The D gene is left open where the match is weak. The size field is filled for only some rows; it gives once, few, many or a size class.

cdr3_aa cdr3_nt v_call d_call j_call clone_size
CSAYKPGTRLTYEQYF TGCAGTGCTTACAAACCCGGGACAAGGTTAACCTACGAGCAGTACTTC TRBV20-1 . TRBJ2-7 .
CASSSLPGQGRSYEQYF TGCGCCAGCAGCTCGCTCCCGGGACAGGGTCGCTCCTACGAGCAGTACTTC TRBV5-1 TRBD1 TRBJ2-7 .
CASSQAGRKNTGELFF TGCGCCAGCAGCCAAGCTGGTCGGAAGAACACCGGGGAGCTGTTTTTT TRBV4-3 . TRBJ2-2 few
CSVRVASSYNEQFF TGCAGCGTCCGAGTCGCGTCCTCCTACAATGAGCAGTTCTTC TRBV29-1 . TRBJ2-1 .
CASSQDSGQGANTQYF TGCGCCAGCAGCCAAGATTCGGGACAGGGGGCTAATACGCAGTATTTT TRBV4-3 TRBD1 TRBJ2-3 few
CSALGQEGYGYTF TGCAGTGCCCTCGGGCAGGAGGGCTATGGCTACACCTTC TRBV20-1 . TRBJ1-2 .
CASRRGDPYEQYF TGCGCCAGCCGACGGGGGGACCCCTACGAGCAGTACTTC TRBV4-3 TRBD2 TRBJ2-7 .
CSVRQGWGQETQYF TGCAGCGTTCGACAGGGATGGGGACAAGAGACCCAGTACTTC TRBV29-1 TRBD1 TRBJ2-5 few
CSGGQGFPNTEAFF TGCAGCGGGGGACAGGGGTTTCCGAACACTGAAGCTTTCTTT TRBV29-1 TRBD1 TRBJ1-1 many
CASSLAPTTDRYEQYF TGTGCCAGCAGCTTAGCCCCAACAACGGACAGGTACGAGCAGTACTTC TRBV7-6 TRBD1 TRBJ2-7 many
CASSLAEGAAADTQYF TGTGCCAGCAGCTTAGCCGAGGGAGCCGCGGCCGATACGCAGTATTTT TRBV7-9 . TRBJ2-3 many
CASSLDETGGNEQYF TGTGCCAGCAGTCTCGACGAGACAGGCGGTAACGAGCAGTACTTC TRBV12-3/TRBV12-4 . TRBJ2-7 many
CSARASYSGSTDTQYF TGCAGTGCTAGAGCTTCGTATAGCGGGAGCACAGATACGCAGTATTTT TRBV20-1 TRBD2 TRBJ2-3 many
CASSFSPVGDGTDTQYF TGTGCCAGCAGCTTCTCACCAGTGGGGGACGGCACAGATACGCAGTATTTT TRBV7-8 . TRBJ2-3 many
CASSRGTGVMNTEAFF TGTGCCAGCAGCCGAGGGACAGGGGTTATGAACACTGAAGCTTTCTTT TRBV9 TRBD1 TRBJ1-1 .
CASSIDDQGYEQYF TGTGCCAGTAGTATAGATGATCAGGGCTACGAGCAGTACTTC TRBV19 . TRBJ2-7 .
CSAGGGTGVKDEQYF TGCAGTGCCGGAGGGGGGACAGGGGTGAAGGACGAGCAGTACTTC TRBV20-1 TRBD1 TRBJ2-7 few
CSARESSNEQFF TGCAGTGCTAGAGAGAGCTCCAATGAGCAGTTCTTC TRBV20-1 . TRBJ2-1 many
CASSPGTGARLETFF TGTGCCAGCAGCCCAGGGACAGGGGCCAGACTAGAAACGTTCTTC TRBV7-8 TRBD1 TRBJ2-1 few
CASSFLSAGNTDTQYF TGTGCCAGCAGTTTCCTCTCAGCGGGTAACACAGATACGCAGTATTTT TRBV27 . TRBJ2-3 few
CASSLALSDTSLEQYF TGTGCCAGCAGTTTAGCGCTCTCGGACACCTCGTTGGAGCAGTACTTC TRBV12-3/TRBV12-4 . TRBJ2-7 few
CASSTGQASIYGYTF TGTGCCAGCTCAACCGGACAGGCCTCCATTTATGGCTACACCTTC TRBV18 TRBD1 TRBJ1-2 .
CASKLGRRPYEQYF TGTGCCAGCAAACTCGGACGCCGTCCCTACGAGCAGTACTTC TRBV28 . TRBJ2-7 .
CASSRNYQETQYF TGTGCCAGCAGCCGAAACTACCAAGAGACCCAGTACTTC TRBV7-9 . TRBJ2-5 many
CAISDPIGREQYF TGTGCCATCAGTGACCCGATAGGGAGGGAGCAGTACTTC TRBV10-3 . TRBJ2-7 many
CASSTDRATDTQYF TGCGCCAGCAGCACGGACAGGGCCACAGATACGCAGTATTTT TRBV5-1 TRBD1 TRBJ2-3 many
CASSQDGPLAGLTDTQYF TGCGCCAGCAGCCAAGATGGTCCGCTAGCGGGATTAACAGATACGCAGTATTTT TRBV4-3 TRBD2 TRBJ2-3 few
CASSGVPGLGTEAFF TGTGCCAGCAGCGGAGTACCCGGCCTGGGCACTGAAGCTTTCTTT TRBV25-1 . TRBJ1-1 .
CSVPRTVLYGYTF TGCAGCGTCCCCAGGACGGTTCTCTATGGCTACACCTTC TRBV29-1 . TRBJ1-2 .
CASSLRLAGLSFPDTQYF TGTGCCAGCAGCCTACGACTAGCGGGGCTCTCCTTCCCAGATACGCAGTATTTT TRBV11-2 TRBD2 TRBJ2-3 few
CASSLSVGLQETQYF TGTGCCAGCAGCTTAAGTGTCGGTCTGCAAGAGACCCAGTACTTC TRBV7-2 . TRBJ2-5 .
CASGHPGNTIYF TGTGCCAGCGGGCATCCTGGAAACACCATATATTTT TRBV6-2/TRBV6-3 . TRBJ1-3 .
CSGGSLDEQYF TGCAGCGGCGGGAGTTTAGACGAGCAGTACTTC TRBV29-1 TRBD2 TRBJ2-7 few
CATSDRTSGSENRFF TGTGCCACCAGTGATAGGACTAGCGGGAGCGAAAATCGGTTCTTC TRBV24-1 TRBD2 TRBJ2-1 many